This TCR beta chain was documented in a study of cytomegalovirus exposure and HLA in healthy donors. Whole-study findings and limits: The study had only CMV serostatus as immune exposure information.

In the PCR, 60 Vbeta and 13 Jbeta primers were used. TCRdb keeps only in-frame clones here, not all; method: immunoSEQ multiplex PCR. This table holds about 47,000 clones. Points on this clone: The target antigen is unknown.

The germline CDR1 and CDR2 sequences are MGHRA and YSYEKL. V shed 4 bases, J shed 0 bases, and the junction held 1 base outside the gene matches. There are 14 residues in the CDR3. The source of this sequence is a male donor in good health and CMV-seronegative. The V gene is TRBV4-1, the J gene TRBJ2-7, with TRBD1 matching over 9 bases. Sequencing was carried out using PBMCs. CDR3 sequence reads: CASSRDRVSYEQYF. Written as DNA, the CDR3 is TGCGCCAGCAGCCGGGACAGGGTCTCCTACGAGCAGTACTTC.